Listed below are T cell receptor beta chains from one sample, sequenced in a study of blood T cell repertoires in COVID-19. Profiled with immunoSEQ multiplex PCR; TCRdb holds only in-frame clones, not every one. The data hold around 95,000 clones, with about 90% observed a single time. Sequenced: peripheral blood. These receptors came from a man in his thirties or forties in a cohort sampled during active COVID-19. The CDR3 runs from the conserved cysteine through the conserved F or W. A D gene is named only where the DNA matches it firmly. Some rows have no size entry. The others give once, few or many, or a class for an expanded clone.

NA	TRBD2	TRBV5-3	TRBJ2-7	TGTGCCAGAAGCTTGGCCCACTCCTTTATAGCGGGAGCGCCCTCGGGGATCTACGAGCAGTACTTC	CARSLAHSFIAGAPSGIYEQYF
once	TRBD1	TRBV19	TRBJ1-2	TGTGCCAGTAGTGCCCGGACAGGTCCTTATGGCTACACCTTC	CASSARTGPYGYTF
few	TRBD1	TRBV18	TRBJ1-1	TGTGCCAGCTCACGTGACAGGGGGCACGGTGAAGCTTTCTTT	CASSRDRGHGEAFF
NA	TRBD1	TRBV15	TRBJ2-5	TGTGCCACCAGCAGTCAACCGGGACAGGGTTTTGAGACCCAGTACTTC	CATSSQPGQGFETQYF
few	TRBD2	TRBV7-8	TRBJ2-5	TGTGCCAGCAGCTTATCGAGCGGGAGTGAGACCCAGTACTTC	CASSLSSGSETQYF
NA	NA	TRBV7-2	TRBJ2-5	TGTGCCAGCAGCTTATGGCGGGGAACGTTCAACCAAGAGACCCAGTACTTC	CASSLWRGTFNQETQYF
NA	TRBD1	TRBV28	TRBJ1-3	TGTGCCAGCAGTCTACCCCAGATCCCGACAGGGACTGGAAACACCATATATTTT	CASSLPQIPTGTGNTIYF
NA	TRBD1	TRBV7-9	TRBJ1-2	TGTGCCAGCAGAACCGGGACAGGGGATAATCGGAATGGCTACACCTTC	CASRTGTGDNRNGYTF
NA	TRBD1	TRBV18	TRBJ2-7	TGTGCCAGCTCAGGTCAGGGGGTCGGTGAGCAGTACTTC	CASSGQGVGEQYF
NA	TRBD1	TRBV3-1/TRBV3-2	TRBJ1-2	TGTGCCAGCAGCCACCGACAGGGAATCCCCCCTTCCTATGGCTACACCTTC	CASSHRQGIPPSYGYTF
NA	NA	TRBV11-2	TRBJ1-1	TGTGCCAGCAGACTAGAGGCGAACCTAAACACTGAAGCTTTCTTT	CASRLEANLNTEAFF
few	TRBD2	TRBV3-1/TRBV3-2	TRBJ2-3	TGTGCCAGCAGCCCCTCTCGTCTAGCGGGGGGCACAGATACGCAGTATTTT	CASSPSRLAGGTDTQYF
NA	NA	TRBV2	TRBJ1-1	TGTGCCAGCAGATTGCAGGGGTTGAACACTGAAGCTTTCTTT	CASRLQGLNTEAFF
NA	TRBD1	TRBV28	TRBJ1-6	TGTGCCAGCAGTTCGACAGGGCGGACCCTCCACTTT	CASSSTGRTLHF
NA	TRBD2	TRBV7-6	TRBJ2-1	TGTGCCAGCAGCTTAGAGAGGTCTAGCGGGTACAATGAGCAGTTCTTC	CASSLERSSGYNEQFF
NA	TRBD1	TRBV5-1	TRBJ2-3	TGCGCCAGCGGACAGGGATCCACGGCAGATACGCAGTATTTT	CASGQGSTADTQYF
NA	NA	TRBV19	TRBJ1-1	TGTGCCAGTAGTATAGGTGCGGGAGCAGGAGAAGCTTTCTTT	CASSIGAGAGEAFF
NA	TRBD2	TRBV27	TRBJ2-5	TGTGCCAGCAGCCCAACCGGGACTAGCGGGGAAGAGACCCAGTACTTC	CASSPTGTSGEETQYF
once	TRBD1	TRBV27	TRBJ2-7	TGTGCCAGCAGTCCCCGACAGGGTTCCTACGAGCAGTACTTC	CASSPRQGSYEQYF
NA	TRBD2	TRBV5-6	TRBJ2-3	TGTGCCAGCAGCTTGCGGGGGGGCACAGATACGCAGTATTTT	CASSLRGGTDTQYF
once	NA	TRBV29-1	TRBJ2-1	TGCAGCGTTGATGGGCAGGGCGGGGCCTTCAGCTCCTACAATGAGCAGTTCTTC	CSVDGQGGAFSSYNEQFF
NA	NA	TRBV28	TRBJ2-1	TGTGCCAGCAGAAGGGACACCTACAATGAGCAGTTCTTC	CASRRDTYNEQFF
NA	TRBD1	TRBV14	TRBJ2-7	TGTGCCAGCAGCCCCAACAGGGGGTCCTACGAGCAGTACTTC	CASSPNRGSYEQYF
NA	TRBD2	TRBV7-3	TRBJ2-1	TGTGCCAGCAGCTGGACTAGCGGTGCTTACAATGAGCAGTTCTTC	CASSWTSGAYNEQFF
NA	NA	TRBV7-9	TRBJ1-1	TGTGCCAGCAGCTTAGTGTCCGGGAAGAACACTGAAGCTTTCTTT	CASSLVSGKNTEAFF
NA	NA	TRBV3-1/TRBV3-2	TRBJ2-5	TGTGCCAGCAGCCAAGATAGGTATAAACAGGAGACCCAGTACTTC	CASSQDRYKQETQYF
NA	TRBD1	TRBV6-1	TRBJ1-5	TGTGCCAGCAGTGAAGACCAGGGGGCTAATCAGCCCCAGCATTTT	CASSEDQGANQPQHF
NA	TRBD1	TRBV6-5	TRBJ2-2	TGTGCCAGCATGACCGACAGGGGATGGACCGGGGAGCTGTTTTTT	CASMTDRGWTGELFF
once	TRBD1	TRBV9	TRBJ1-2	TGTGCCAGCAGCGTAGGAGACAGGGCCTTCTATGGCTACACCTTC	CASSVGDRAFYGYTF
once	NA	TRBV6-5	TRBJ1-4	TGTGCCAGCGTAAGGGACTCCAATGAAAAACTGTTTTTT	CASVRDSNEKLFF
NA	TRBD1	TRBV27	TRBJ2-5	TGTGCCAGCAGTTTAGGGACAGGGGGAGAGACCCAGTACTTC	CASSLGTGGETQYF
once	NA	TRBV12-3/TRBV12-4	TRBJ1-4	TGTGCCAGCAGTTTAACCGAGAAACTGTTTTTT	CASSLTEKLFF
NA	NA	TRBV5-1	TRBJ2-7	TGCGCCAGCAGCTTAGCCGGGACAAACGCCTACGAGCAGTACTTC	CASSLAGTNAYEQYF
NA	NA	TRBV5-1	TRBJ1-4	TGCGCCAGCAGTCGAGACACTTTTAATGAAAAACTGTTTTTT	CASSRDTFNEKLFF
NA	TRBD1	TRBV5-4	TRBJ1-1	TGTGCCAGCAGCAAAGGAGGACAGGGAGCGAACACTGAAGCTTTCTTT	CASSKGGQGANTEAFF
NA	NA	TRBV7-8	TRBJ2-7	TGTGCCAGCAGCTTCACCCCCTTCGGCGGGGCCTCCTACGAGCAGTACTTC	CASSFTPFGGASYEQYF
NA	NA	TRBV24-1	TRBJ1-2	TGTGCCACCAGTGCCGGACACAACTATGGCTACACCTTC	CATSAGHNYGYTF
NA	TRBD1	TRBV5-4	TRBJ1-3	TGTGCCAGCAGCTTGGCGGGGACAGGAGAATACACCATATATTTT	CASSLAGTGEYTIYF
many	TRBD2	TRBV6-4	TRBJ2-3	TGTGCCAGCAGTGCCCAGCTCAGCGGGGGGACAGATACGCAGTATTTT	CASSAQLSGGTDTQYF
NA	TRBD1	TRBV7-8	TRBJ2-7	TGTGCCAGCAGCATGATGGGACAGGGTCTAGGCGAGCAGTACTTC	CASSMMGQGLGEQYF
NA	NA	TRBV5-1	TRBJ1-6	TGCGCCAGCAGCTTCGGGAGCTCCTATAATTCACCCCTCCACTTT	CASSFGSSYNSPLHF